This entry concerns a single T cell receptor beta chain. Everyone who took part was about 18 to 90 years old, and they came from about 23 US areas. V dropped 0 bases and J dropped 4; count of bases not matched to a gene: 5. The CDR3 runs 16 residues. Germline V lookup: CDR1 LNHNV, CDR2 YYDKDF (reference sequence). This entry comes from a study of blood T cell repertoires in COVID-19. Overall study: From the United States, Italy and Spain came samples of acute and convalescent COVID-19.

Original processing methods: Amplification with reference gene primers provided the estimates of nucleated cell counts. The assay was immunoSEQ multiplex PCR, and TCRdb's table has in-frame clones only and misses some. The DNA was the basis for D and trimming; V, J and clone size are from that table. The sample has under 200,000 clones; 82% are singletons. The TCR comes from a woman aged 60-70 years with acute COVID-19. The sequencing input was PBMCs or T cells enriched from blood (not recorded which). V usage is TRBV15 and J usage is TRBJ2-5, with 10 bases matching TRBD1. In DNA, the CDR3 is TGTGCCACCAGCAGAGAGGGACAGGGGAGGGTAGAGACCCAGTACTTC. The encoded protein is CATSREGQGRVETQYF.